This T cell receptor beta chain was recorded in a study of cytomegalovirus exposure and HLA in healthy donors. Study details: Drawn from HLA-typed donors, about 85 million unique TCRs were held in an early data release. Broader study findings: Rarity marked most TCR sequences, yet some public TCRs occurred in many donors. Later, an analysis found that common viral pathogens appeared to be linked with several of the most significant clusters.

As regards this clone: What it binds is not known.

The donors, nominally healthy at sampling, likely had unrecorded immune exposures. V shed 3 bases and J shed 3 bases, with 12 bases lying between them. The CDR3 runs 14 residues. Germline V gene data show CDR1 as SGHNT and CDR2 as YYREEE (reference sequence). The PCR contained 60 Vbeta and 13 Jbeta primers. The method was immunoSEQ multiplex PCR; TCRdb's version includes in-frame clones alone and lacks a portion of them. The table records 65,000 to 85,000 clones, around 73% of them present only once. The sequence was collected from a woman aged 40 to 55 in good health and CMV-seropositive. The sequenced material came from PBMCs. The genes are TRBV5-4 and TRBJ1-2; D ambiguous. CDR3: CASSSGGRDYGYTF. The DNA of the CDR3 is TGTGCCAGCAGCTCCGGAGGGAGAGACTATGGCTACACCTTC.